This T cell receptor (beta chain) was identified in a study of OX40 agonist ivuxolimab in advanced cancers. Notes on the study in general: Low normalized T-cell clonal expansion also characterized some of the nonresponders.

Remarks on this clone: The antigen remains undetermined.

The CDR3 is 15 amino acids. Germline CDR1 and CDR2: LNHNV and YYDKDF (reference sequence). V dropped 0 bases and J dropped 9; count of bases not matched to a gene: 8. Method: immunoSEQ multiplex PCR; TCRdb's copy keeps in-frame clones and lacks some. Among roughly 92,000 clones, around 90% were seen once, and the ten largest hold around 0.15%. This clonotype was sampled from an adult with an advanced solid tumor such as melanoma, head and neck, liver or kidney cancer. The sequenced sample was CD4+ or CD8+ T cells sorted from blood, obtained in a trial of the OX40 agonist ivuxolimab. This chain uses TRBV15 with TRBJ1-5, with 7 bases fitting TRBD1. In DNA form, the CDR3 reads TGTGCCACCAGCAGAGATCCAGGGGGGGGCAGGCCCCAGCATTTT. Translating gives CATSRDPGGGRPQHF.